What follows are 10 T cell receptor beta chains derived from one specimen sequenced in a study of regulatory T cells in long-lasting Graves disease (dated by TCRdb to the early 2020s). What this sample's time point label stands for: newly diagnosed GD, antithyroid drugs for less than 3 months. For both TCR sequencing and RNA sequencing, RNA was extracted from PBMCs in TRIzol. The method behind the library was multiplex PCR. The sample was run on an Illumina HiSeq 4000. iRepertoire HTBI primers and Arm-PCR amplification of CDR3 regions were used to construct TCR beta libraries. Through fastp at Q25 and MiXCR, TCRdb rebuilt clones from the public reads, retaining in-frame beta chains. Every distinct CDR3 protein forms one entry, paired with its most common genes and DNA. This sample holds more than 300,000 distinct CDR3 sequences; 15% to 20% were observed only once. The ten largest clones add up to around 20% of the sample.

This same sample was also taken into another study, of T cells in Graves' hyperthyroidism and ophthalmopathy.

The sample was peripheral blood mononuclear cells (PBMCs), taken at new diagnosis, from a patient treated with antithyroid drugs. The receptors stem from a young woman with Graves disease. Donor details come from another sample of the same person, matched by shared clones.

There are many counts of this clonotype. The gene calls are TRBV6-1 and TRBJ1-5; 7 bases map to TRBD1. Germline lookup yields CDR1 MNHNS and CDR2 SASEGT. With V trimmed by 4 bases and J by 7 bases, 10 bases remained unmatched. CDR3 size: 15 residues. CDR3 protein: CASSGGDRAGQPQHF. The CDR3 DNA follows: TGTGCCAGCAGTGGTGGAGACAGGGCTGGACAGCCCCAGCATTTT.

This CDR3 is CASRLSSGSSYNEQFF. CDR3 DNA: TGTGCCAGTAGACTCTCTAGCGGGAGCTCCTACAATGAGCAGTTCTTC. The chain has TRBV19 and TRBJ2-1; the match to TRBD2 covers 10 bases. The CDR3 sequence is 16 residues long. Germline V gene data show CDR1 as LNHDA and CDR2 as SQIVND (reference sequence). The V gene end was trimmed by 6 bases and the J gene end by 0 bases; junction bases not matched to a gene: 5.

This chain uses TRBV7-9 with TRBJ2-2; 8 nucleotides line up with TRBD1. Germline-derived CDR1 and CDR2 are SEHNR and FQNEAQ (reference sequence). This CDR3 is built from 16 residues. The J segment lost 4 bases and the V segment lost 6 bases, leaving 10 bases of the junction unmatched. CDR3 region: CASSPPGQVGTGELFF. The CDR3 DNA is TGTGCCAGCAGTCCACCGGGACAGGTGGGCACCGGGGAGCTGTTTTTT.

V is TRBV28 and J is TRBJ1-2; possibly TRBD1 for D (5 bases). The CDR3 has 17 residues. Per the germline V gene, CDR1 is MDHEN and CDR2 is SYDVKM. Trimming shortened V by 4 bases and J by 4 bases, and 22 bases separated the two germline ends. The CDR3 sequence: CASSSQMILDSSYGYTF. The CDR3 nucleotides are TGTGCCAGCAGTTCACAAATGATCTTAGACAGCAGCTATGGCTACACCTTC.

This clonotype was picked up a small number of times. The rearrangement uses TRBV20-1 and TRBJ2-3; 11 nucleotides line up with TRBD2. With 3 bases clipped from V and 4 bases from J, the junction kept 12 bases outside the gene matches. The V gene's germline CDR1 is DFQATT and CDR2 SNEGSKA (reference sequence). The CDR3 consists of 17 residues. The CDR3 region has the DNA TGCAGTGCTAGTAGCTCCCTTAGCGGGAGGGGGCCAGATACGCAGTATTTT. It is translated as CSASSSLSGRGPDTQYF.

About this clonotype: A read error may be the cause here, since a much bigger clone is one base away. The chain uses TRBV30 and TRBJ1-2, with 7 bases identical to TRBD1. With 0 bases clipped from V and 2 bases from J, the junction kept 12 bases outside the gene matches. Germline V gene sequence: CDR1 GTSNPN, CDR2 SVGIG (reference sequence). The CDR3 loop spans 17 amino acids. This CDR3 is CAWSVRPRGQLNYGYTF. The CDR3 coding sequence is TGTGCCTGGAGTGTACGGCCTCGGGGACAGCTAAACTATGGCTACACCTTC.

V gene TRBV3-1 combines with J gene TRBJ2-1, with D possibly being TRBD2 (7 bases). The CDR3 totals 13 residues. V lost 4 bases and J 7 bases, leaving 11 bases between the germline ends. Germline V gene data show CDR1 as LGHDT and CDR2 as YNNKEL (reference sequence). DNA of the CDR3: TGTGCCAGCAGCCGGGGGGGGGCAAATGAGCAGTTCTTC. It codes for CASSRGGANEQFF.

Many counts were recorded for this clonotype. V gene TRBV11-1 combines with J gene TRBJ2-6, with 7 bases that match TRBD1. CDR3 size: 19 residues. J lost 2 bases, V lost 0 bases, and 10 bases had no gene match. Looked up from germline, CDR1 is SGHAT and CDR2 is FQDESV (reference sequence). The CDR3 DNA sequence: TGTGCCAGCAGCTTAGCGGCCAGGGGGTCTCTTGCTGGGGCCAACGTCCTGACTTTC. Its translation is CASSLAARGSLAGANVLTF.

This clonotype showed up many times. V is TRBV27 and J is TRBJ2-3, with D perhaps matching TRBD2 (7 bases). Trimming removed 5 bases at V and 2 bases at J, with 11 bases between. CDR1 MNHEY and CDR2 SMNVEV come from the germline V gene (reference sequence). The CDR3 consists of 14 residues. CDR3 in amino acids: CASSGGADTDTQYF. DNA for the CDR3: TGTGCCAGCAGTGGGGGGGCCGACACAGATACGCAGTATTTT.

This clonotype has ten or more counts. The rearrangement uses TRBV7-8 and TRBJ2-7; 11 bases map to TRBD1. V lost 5 bases and J lost 12; bases outside the gene matches: 9. Germline lookup yields CDR1 SGHVS and CDR2 FQNEAQ. The CDR3 is 13 residues long. The DNA for the CDR3 is TGTGCCAGCAGCCTTCGGGACAGGGGGTTTCCGTACTTC. This codes for CASSLRDRGFPYF.